Only one count was recorded for the clone carrying this T cell receptor (beta chain). The source of the sample is a study of blood T cell repertoires in COVID-19. Measured with immunoSEQ multiplex PCR; TCRdb has only the in-frame clones, and not every one. The sample has 100,000 to 150,000 clones, 86% seen once. This CDR3 spans 13 amino acids. V lost 0 bases, J lost 8 bases, and 9 bases lay in between. Looked up from germline, CDR1 is SGHNT and CDR2 is YENEEA. This receptor was taken from a woman in her 70s with COVID-19, enrolled during active disease. Sequenced input: peripheral blood. V and J are TRBV11-3 and TRBJ2-3, with a weak D call TRBD2 (5 bases). DNA of the CDR3: TGTGCCAGCAGCTTAGATCCTGAGGGTACGCAGTATTTT. Amino acids: CASSLDPEGTQYF.